The 21 T cell receptor beta chains in this list originate from one sample, sequenced in a study of CD8 T cells in ankylosing spondylitis. TCRdb independently ran MiXCR on the 5' RACE reads; one entry per CDR3 protein. The table lists 100,000 to 150,000 distinct CDR3 sequences, about a tenth of them singletons, with approximately 3.4% in the top ten. The sample comprised blood, either unsorted or a sorted T cell fraction (not recorded which). The receptors here all came from a male donor with ankylosing spondylitis or in good health (not recorded which).

This clonotype appeared a few times. The V and J genes are TRBV3-1 and TRBJ2-1; 13 nucleotides align to TRBD2. Germline CDR1 LGHDT, CDR2 YNNKEL (reference sequence). Trimming removed 1 base from V and 5 bases from J; junction bases left unmatched: 14. The CDR3 is 20 residues long. In nucleotides, the CDR3 is TGTGCCAGCAGCCAAGGTGACCGGACTAGCGGGGGAGCTGGCCACAATGAGCAGTTCTTC. Its protein product is CASSQGDRTSGGAGHNEQFF.

This clonotype was found many times. The CDR3 DNA reads TGCAGCGTTGAAGTACCGCCCGGGGAGCTGTTTTTT. It specifies CSVEVPPGELFF. The chain links TRBV29-1 to TRBJ2-2; no firm D call. The V end lost 1 base, the J end lost 6 bases, and 6 bases lay between the germline ends. The germline V gene encodes CDR1 SQVTM and CDR2 ANQGSEA. There are 12 residues in the CDR3.

The J gene is TRBJ2-3, the V gene TRBV6-1; TRBD1 is a possible D gene (7 bases). Trimming removed 4 bases from V and 12 bases from J, with 23 bases in between. The CDR3 sequence is 15 residues long. CDR1 is MNHNS, CDR2 SASEGT, per germline. The CDR3 DNA sequence: TGTGCCAGCAGTGTCCCCGCGGGACAGATCGGTACACAGTATTTT. As protein: CASSVPAGQIGTQYF.

In this sample, this clonotype turned up many times. The chain uses TRBV5-1 and TRBJ2-7; D remains ambiguous. This CDR3 is built from 14 residues. Trimming removed 2 bases from V and 4 bases from J, with 13 bases in between. CDR1 is SGHRS, CDR2 YFSETQ, per germline. The CDR3 nucleotides read TGCGCCAGCAGCTTTGGAGAACCGCTATACGAGCAGTACTTC. Residues: CASSFGEPLYEQYF.

The genes are TRBV6-5 and TRBJ2-1; D may be TRBD1 (6 bases). The CDR3 is 17 amino acids. Trimming removed 2 bases at V and 5 bases at J, with 19 bases between. Germline lookup yields CDR1 MNHEY and CDR2 SVGAGI. As DNA, the CDR3 is TGTGCCAGCAGTTACGAGAACACAGGGTGGATGGACAATGAGCAGTTCTTC. It encodes CASSYENTGWMDNEQFF.

This clonotype has at least ten counts. This sequence joins TRBV19 and TRBJ2-2, with 11 bases identical to TRBD1. The junction had 2 bases not matched to a gene; V was cut back by 3 bases and J by 2 bases. Germline V lookup: CDR1 LNHDA, CDR2 SQIVND (reference sequence). This CDR3 has 16 residues. The chain's CDR3 is CASSMWTGGNTGELFF. CDR3 bases: TGTGCCAGTAGTATGTGGACAGGGGGCAACACCGGGGAGCTGTTTTTT.

This clonotype was counted many times. The genes are TRBV20-1 and TRBJ2-2; the match to TRBD1 covers 9 bases. The length of the CDR3 is 14 residues. The germline V gene encodes CDR1 DFQATT and CDR2 SNEGSKA (reference sequence). CDR3 sequence reads: CSAGGTGPTGELFF. The CDR3 DNA follows: TGCAGCGCCGGGGGGACAGGGCCCACCGGGGAGCTGTTTTTT.

This clonotype was observed a handful of times. V usage is TRBV11-2 and J usage is TRBJ2-1; 14 positions agree with TRBD2. Germline lookup yields CDR1 SGHAT and CDR2 FQNNGV. This CDR3 is 15 amino acids long. V lost 3 bases to trimming and J lost 12 bases; unmatched junction nucleotides: 7. The CDR3 DNA reads TGTGCCAGCAGCTTGGGACTAGCGGGAGCTTACGGGCAGTTCTTC. Translation: CASSLGLAGAYGQFF.

This clonotype was seen many times. V is TRBV5-5 and J is TRBJ2-2, with D possibly being TRBD2 (6 bases). V was trimmed by 4 bases and J by 1 base, leaving 8 bases between them. CDR3 length equals 14 residues. Germline-derived CDR1 and CDR2 are SGHKS and YYEKEE (reference sequence). CDR3 DNA: TGTGCCAGCAGCGGCGGGGTGAACACCGGGGAGCTGTTTTTT. Its translation is CASSGGVNTGELFF.

This clonotype appeared a single time. DNA for the CDR3: TGTGCCAGCAGTCCACTAGCGGGAAGAACCTACGAGCAGTACTTC. This translates into CASSPLAGRTYEQYF. The V and J genes are TRBV11-2 and TRBJ2-7; 10 bases are a match to TRBD2. Germline trimming cut 6 bases from V and 2 bases from J; bases unmatched to any gene: 7. There are 15 residues in the CDR3. In germline, CDR1 is SGHAT, CDR2 FQNNGV.

This clonotype was detected ten times or more. The chain carries TRBV20-1 and TRBJ2-3; D gene unclear. The length of the CDR3 is 13 residues. V lost 7 bases, J lost 2 bases, and 13 bases lay in between. Germline V lookup: CDR1 DFQATT, CDR2 SNEGSKA (reference sequence). This CDR3 is CSVSRLFTDTQYF. In DNA, the CDR3 is TGCAGTGTATCAAGACTTTTCACAGATACGCAGTATTTT.

At least ten counts were recorded for this clonotype. J is TRBJ2-7 and V is TRBV7-2, with D perhaps matching TRBD2 (5 bases). Looked up from germline, CDR1 is SGHTA and CDR2 is FQGNSA. The V end was cut by 5 bases, the J end by 6 bases, with 11 bases between. This CDR3 has 12 amino acids. As DNA, the CDR3 is TGTGCCAGCAGCGAGGGAGTGCGCGAGCAGTACTTC. The encoded protein is CASSEGVREQYF.

This clonotype was recorded many times. The chain combines TRBV10-3 with TRBJ2-4, with D maybe TRBD2 (6 bases). The length of the CDR3 is 12 residues. Germline assignment: CDR1 ENHRY and CDR2 SYGVKD. V was trimmed by 8 bases and J by 8 bases, leaving 13 bases between them. CDR3: CAIAEGGDIQYF. Here the CDR3 DNA reads TGTGCCATCGCAGAGGGAGGCGACATTCAGTACTTC.

V and J are TRBV11-1 and TRBJ2-1; TRBD2 aligns across 16 bases. V trimming: 5 bases; J trimming: 8 bases; junction bases outside the gene matches: 6. There are 16 residues in the CDR3. Germline values: CDR1 SGHAT, CDR2 FQDESV (reference sequence). The CDR3 DNA follows: TGTGCCAGCAGCCCACCGGGACTAGCGGGAGGGGATGAGCAGTTCTTC. Its translation: CASSPPGLAGGDEQFF.

The chain is built from TRBV20-1 and TRBJ2-1; unclear D gene. The CDR3 consists of 16 residues. Deletions cut 1 base from V and 4 bases from J, with 17 bases between. Looked up from germline, CDR1 is DFQATT and CDR2 is SNEGSKA (reference sequence). CDR3 region: CSARAPSAGRYNEQFF. CDR3 sequence (DNA): TGCAGTGCTAGAGCCCCCTCAGCAGGAAGATACAATGAGCAGTTCTTC.

V and J are TRBV19 and TRBJ2-1; perhaps TRBD1 as D (5 bases). Germline CDR1 reads LNHDA; CDR2 reads SQIVND (reference sequence). The CDR3 totals 14 residues. Trimming pared 5 bases from V and 6 bases from J, leaving 14 bases between. The DNA of the CDR3 is TGTGCCAGTAGTCAACCAGGGCGGCGCAATGAGCAGTTCTTC. It yields the protein CASSQPGRRNEQFF.

V and J are TRBV7-9 and TRBJ2-1, with D hard to call. The CDR3 runs 15 residues. The germline gives CDR1 SEHNR, CDR2 FQNEAQ (reference sequence). V gave up 6 bases and J gave up 0 bases, with 12 bases separating them. The CDR3 region has the DNA TGTGCCAGCAGGTCTGGGGTTCCCTCCTACAATGAGCAGTTCTTC. Translated: CASRSGVPSYNEQFF.

This clonotype was found a few times. This chain uses TRBV6-4 with TRBJ2-5; 11 bases fit TRBD2. The germline V gene has CDR1 MRHNA and CDR2 SNTAGT. The CDR3 loop spans 16 amino acids. Germline trimming cut 0 bases from V and 5 bases from J; bases unmatched to any gene: 5. CDR3 DNA: TGTGCCAGCAGTGACTCTTATCCTAGCGGGAGGGAGACCCAGTACTTC. Amino acids: CASSDSYPSGRETQYF.

This clonotype was seen a handful of times. The V and J genes are TRBV20-1 and TRBJ2-7; no clear D. Germline V gives CDR1 DFQATT, CDR2 SNEGSKA (reference sequence). The CDR3 consists of 13 residues. Trimming took 1 base from V and 4 from J, leaving 11 bases between them. This CDR3 is CSARGAIGYEQYF. For the CDR3, the DNA is TGCAGTGCTAGAGGAGCGATCGGGTACGAGCAGTACTTC.

There are a few counts of this clonotype. The V gene is TRBV12-3 or TRBV12-4, the J gene TRBJ2-7; 10 nucleotides line up with TRBD2. The V and J ends lost 6 bases and 3 bases, in that order; junction bases with no gene match: 8. The length of the CDR3 is 15 residues. DNA of the CDR3: TGTGCCAGCAGCCGTGGACTAGCGGAAAACTACGAGCAGTACTTC. Translated: CASSRGLAENYEQYF.

In its sample, this clonotype was seen a few times. CDR3: CASSSRQNLREQYF. Here the CDR3 DNA reads TGCGCCAGCAGCTCCCGACAGAACCTACGAGAGCAGTACTTC. The chain recombines TRBV5-1 with TRBJ2-7; D is possibly TRBD1 (5 bases). Germline CDR1 SGHRS, CDR2 YFSETQ. Trimming left V 3 bases short and J 7 bases short, with 17 bases between. This CDR3 is 14 amino acids long.